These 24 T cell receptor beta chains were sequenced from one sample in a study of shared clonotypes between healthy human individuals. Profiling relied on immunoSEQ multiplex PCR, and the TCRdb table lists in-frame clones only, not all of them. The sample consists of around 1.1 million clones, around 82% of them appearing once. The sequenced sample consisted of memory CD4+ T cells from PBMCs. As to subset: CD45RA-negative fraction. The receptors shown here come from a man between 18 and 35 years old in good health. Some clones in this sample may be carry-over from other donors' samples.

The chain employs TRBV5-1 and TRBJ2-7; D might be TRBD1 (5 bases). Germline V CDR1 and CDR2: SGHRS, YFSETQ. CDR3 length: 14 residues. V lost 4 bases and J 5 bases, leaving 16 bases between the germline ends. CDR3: CASSLNPQGDEQYF. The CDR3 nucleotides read TGCGCCAGCAGCCTGAACCCTCAGGGTGACGAGCAGTACTTC.

CDR3 sequence reads: CASSLVRDAEAFF. For the CDR3, the DNA is TGTGCCAGCAGTTTAGTCAGGGACGCTGAAGCTTTCTTT. The chain links TRBV27 to TRBJ1-1, with D perhaps TRBD1 (5 bases). There are 13 residues in the CDR3. The germline V gene encodes CDR1 MNHEY and CDR2 SMNVEV (reference sequence). V shed 2 bases and J shed 6 bases, with 10 bases lying between them.

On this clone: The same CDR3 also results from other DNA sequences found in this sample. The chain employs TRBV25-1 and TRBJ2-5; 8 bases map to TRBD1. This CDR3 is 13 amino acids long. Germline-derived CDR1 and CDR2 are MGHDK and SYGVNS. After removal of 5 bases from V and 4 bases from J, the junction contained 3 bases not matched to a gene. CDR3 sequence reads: CASSHDRGETQYF. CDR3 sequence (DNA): TGTGCCAGCAGTCACGACAGGGGAGAGACCCAGTACTTC.

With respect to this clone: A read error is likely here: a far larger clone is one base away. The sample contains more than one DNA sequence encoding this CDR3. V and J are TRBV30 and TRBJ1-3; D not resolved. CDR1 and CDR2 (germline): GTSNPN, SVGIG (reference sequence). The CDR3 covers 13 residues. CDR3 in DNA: TGTGCCTGGAGTGTAAATGGGAGAAACACCATATACTTT. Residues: CAWSVNGRNTIYF. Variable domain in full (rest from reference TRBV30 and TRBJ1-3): SQTIHQWPATLVQPVGSPLSLECTVEGTSNPNLYWYRQAAGRGLQLLFYSVGIGQISSEVPQNLSASRPQDRQFILSSKKLLLSDSGFYLCAWSVNGRNTIYFGEGSWLTVV.

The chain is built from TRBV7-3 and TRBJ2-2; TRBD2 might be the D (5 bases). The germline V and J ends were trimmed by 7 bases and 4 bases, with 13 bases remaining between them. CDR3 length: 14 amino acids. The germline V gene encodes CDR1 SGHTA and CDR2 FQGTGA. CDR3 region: CASNPQGGTGELFF. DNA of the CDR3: TGTGCCAGCAACCCACAAGGAGGCACCGGGGAGCTGTTTTTT.

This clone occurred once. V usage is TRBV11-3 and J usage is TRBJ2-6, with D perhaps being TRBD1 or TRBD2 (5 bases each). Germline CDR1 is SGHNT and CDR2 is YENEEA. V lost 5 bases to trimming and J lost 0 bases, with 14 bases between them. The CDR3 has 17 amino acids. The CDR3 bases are TGTGCCAGCAGCATCCGGGACCAATGCTCTGGGGCCAACGTCCTGACTTTC. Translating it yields CASSIRDQCSGANVLTF.

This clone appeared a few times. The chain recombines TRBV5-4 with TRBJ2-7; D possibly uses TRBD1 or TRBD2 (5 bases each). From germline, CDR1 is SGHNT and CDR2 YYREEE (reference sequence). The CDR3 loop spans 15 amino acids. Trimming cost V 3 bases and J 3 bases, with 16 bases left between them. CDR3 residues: CASSSPRGAGYEQYF. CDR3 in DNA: TGTGCCAGCAGCTCTCCGAGGGGCGCGGGCTACGAGCAGTACTTC.

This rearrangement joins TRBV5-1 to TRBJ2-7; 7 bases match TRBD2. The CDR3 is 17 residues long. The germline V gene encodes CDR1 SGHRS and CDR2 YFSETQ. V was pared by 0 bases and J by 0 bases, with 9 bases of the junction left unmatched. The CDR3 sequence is CASSLGAGTTISYEQYF. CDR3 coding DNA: TGCGCCAGCAGCTTGGGGGCCGGGACTACAATCTCCTACGAGCAGTACTTC.

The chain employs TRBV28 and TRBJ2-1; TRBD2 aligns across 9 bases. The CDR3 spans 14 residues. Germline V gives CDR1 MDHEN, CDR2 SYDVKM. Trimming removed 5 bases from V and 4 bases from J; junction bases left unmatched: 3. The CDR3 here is CASSLAGLYNEQFF. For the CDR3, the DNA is TGTGCCAGCAGTCTAGCGGGACTATACAATGAGCAGTTCTTC.

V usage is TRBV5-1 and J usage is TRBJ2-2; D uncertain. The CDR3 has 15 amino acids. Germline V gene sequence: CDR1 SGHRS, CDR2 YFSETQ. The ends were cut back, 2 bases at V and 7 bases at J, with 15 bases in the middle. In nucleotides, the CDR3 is TGCGCCAGCAGCTTAATTCCGAGCATGGGCGGGGAGCTGTTTTTT. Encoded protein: CASSLIPSMGGELFF. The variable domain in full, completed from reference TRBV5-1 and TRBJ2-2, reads KAGVTQTPRYLIKTRGQQVTLSCSPISGHRSVSWYQQTPGQGLQFLFEYFSETQRNKGNFPGRFSGRQFSNSRSEMNVSTLELGDSALYLCASSLIPSMGGELFFGEGSRLTVL.

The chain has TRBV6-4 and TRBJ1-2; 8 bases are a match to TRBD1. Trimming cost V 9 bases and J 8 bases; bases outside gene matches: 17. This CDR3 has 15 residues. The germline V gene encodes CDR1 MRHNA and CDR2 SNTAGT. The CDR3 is CASSMEPGQANGYTF. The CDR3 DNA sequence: TGTGCCAGTAGCATGGAACCGGGACAGGCGAACGGCTACACCTTC.

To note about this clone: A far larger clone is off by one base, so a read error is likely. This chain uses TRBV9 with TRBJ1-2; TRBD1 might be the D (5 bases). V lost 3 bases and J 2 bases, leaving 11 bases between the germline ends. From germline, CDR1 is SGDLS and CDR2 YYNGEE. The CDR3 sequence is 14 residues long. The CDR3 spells CASSAGATNYGYTF. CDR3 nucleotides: TGTGCCAGCAGCGCCGGGGCGACGAACTATGGCTACACCTTC. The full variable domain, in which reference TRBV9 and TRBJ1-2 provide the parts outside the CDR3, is DSGVTQTPKHLITATGQRVTLRCSPRSGDLSVYWYQQSLDQGLQFLIQYYNGEERAKGNILERFSAQQFPDLHSELNLSSLELGDSALYFCASSAGATNYGYTFGSGTRLTVV.

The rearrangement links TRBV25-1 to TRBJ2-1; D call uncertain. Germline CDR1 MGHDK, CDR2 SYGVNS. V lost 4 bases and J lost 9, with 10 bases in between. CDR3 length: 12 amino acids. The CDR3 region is CASSGIQAEQFF. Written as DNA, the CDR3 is TGTGCCAGCAGTGGGATCCAGGCTGAGCAGTTCTTC. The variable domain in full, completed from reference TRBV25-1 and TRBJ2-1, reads EADIYQTPRYLVIGTGKKITLECSQTMGHDKMYWYQQDPGMELHLIHYSYGVNSTEKGDLSSESTVSRIRTEHFPLTLESARPSHTSQYLCASSGIQAEQFFGPGTRLTVL.

CDR3 region: CASSLNPPPTHSNQPQHF. CDR3 sequence (DNA): TGTGCCAGCAGCTTAAACCCCCCCCCGACGCATAGCAATCAGCCCCAGCATTTT. V is TRBV7-9 and J is TRBJ1-5; D gene uncertain. The CDR3 totals 18 residues. Germline V gene data show CDR1 as SEHNR and CDR2 as FQNEAQ (reference sequence). Trimming stripped 2 bases from V and 0 bases from J, with 17 bases between.

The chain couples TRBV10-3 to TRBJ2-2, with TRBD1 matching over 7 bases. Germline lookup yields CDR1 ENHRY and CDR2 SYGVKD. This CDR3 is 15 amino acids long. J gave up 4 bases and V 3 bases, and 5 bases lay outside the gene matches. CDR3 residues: CAISEGGAGTGELFF. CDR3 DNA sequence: TGTGCCATCAGTGAAGGGGGCGCGGGCACCGGGGAGCTGTTTTTT.

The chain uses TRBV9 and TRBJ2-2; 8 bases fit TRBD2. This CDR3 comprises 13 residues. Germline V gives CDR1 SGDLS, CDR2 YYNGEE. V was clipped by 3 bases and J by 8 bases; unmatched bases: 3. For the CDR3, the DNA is TGTGCCAGCAGCGCTACTAGCGGAGGGGAGCTGTTTTTT. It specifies CASSATSGGELFF.

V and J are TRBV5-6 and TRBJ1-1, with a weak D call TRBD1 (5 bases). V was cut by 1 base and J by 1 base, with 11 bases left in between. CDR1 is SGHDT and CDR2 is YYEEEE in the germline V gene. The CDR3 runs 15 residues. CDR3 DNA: TGTGCCAGCAGCTTGCCCGGGACTGCGAACACTGAAGCTTTCTTT. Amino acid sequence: CASSLPGTANTEAFF.

The CDR3 sequence is CASIEPGTGSYEQYF. The DNA of the CDR3 is TGTGCCAGCATAGAGCCCGGGACAGGCTCCTACGAGCAGTACTTC. The chain recombines TRBV28 with TRBJ2-7, with 8 nucleotides matching TRBD1. Germline V gives CDR1 MDHEN, CDR2 SYDVKM. Trimming took 7 bases from V and 0 from J; bases not matched to a gene: 8. The CDR3 is made up of 15 amino acids.

The CDR3 DNA reads as TGTGCCAGCTCAGGGGGACGGAGTCAGAACACTGAAGCTTTCTTT. The encoded protein is CASSGGRSQNTEAFF. The rearrangement joins TRBV18 to TRBJ1-1, with D perhaps TRBD1 (5 bases). V gave up 5 bases and J gave up 1 base, with 14 bases separating them. The germline V gene has CDR1 KGHSH and CDR2 LQKENI. This CDR3 region has 15 residues.

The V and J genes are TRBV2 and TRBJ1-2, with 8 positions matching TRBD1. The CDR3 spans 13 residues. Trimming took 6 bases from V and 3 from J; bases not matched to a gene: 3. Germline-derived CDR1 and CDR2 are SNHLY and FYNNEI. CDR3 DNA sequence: TGTGCCAGCAGCGTGACAGGGGACTATGGCTACACCTTC. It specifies CASSVTGDYGYTF.

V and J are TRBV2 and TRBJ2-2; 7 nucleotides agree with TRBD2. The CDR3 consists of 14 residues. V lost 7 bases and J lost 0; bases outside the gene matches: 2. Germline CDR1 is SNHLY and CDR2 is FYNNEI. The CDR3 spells CASKGLANTGELFF. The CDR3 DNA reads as TGTGCCAGCAAAGGACTAGCGAACACCGGGGAGCTGTTTTTT.

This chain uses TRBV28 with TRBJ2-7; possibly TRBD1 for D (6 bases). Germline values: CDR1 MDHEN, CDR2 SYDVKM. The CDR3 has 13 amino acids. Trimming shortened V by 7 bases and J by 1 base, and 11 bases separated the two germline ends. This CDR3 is CASTNRDSYEQYF. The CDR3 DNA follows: TGTGCCAGCACAAACAGGGATTCCTACGAGCAGTACTTC.

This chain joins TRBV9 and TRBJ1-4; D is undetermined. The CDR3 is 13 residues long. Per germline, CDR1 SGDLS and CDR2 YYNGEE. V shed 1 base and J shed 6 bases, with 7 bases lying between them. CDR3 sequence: CASSVRSDEKLFF. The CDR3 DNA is TGTGCCAGCAGCGTAAGATCGGATGAAAAACTGTTTTTT.

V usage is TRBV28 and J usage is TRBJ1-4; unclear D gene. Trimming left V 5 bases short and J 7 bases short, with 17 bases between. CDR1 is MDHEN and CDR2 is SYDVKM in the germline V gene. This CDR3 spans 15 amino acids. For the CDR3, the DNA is TGTGCCAGCAGTCTTCCGACGGAGGGTCGTGAAAAACTGTTTTTT. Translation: CASSLPTEGREKLFF.